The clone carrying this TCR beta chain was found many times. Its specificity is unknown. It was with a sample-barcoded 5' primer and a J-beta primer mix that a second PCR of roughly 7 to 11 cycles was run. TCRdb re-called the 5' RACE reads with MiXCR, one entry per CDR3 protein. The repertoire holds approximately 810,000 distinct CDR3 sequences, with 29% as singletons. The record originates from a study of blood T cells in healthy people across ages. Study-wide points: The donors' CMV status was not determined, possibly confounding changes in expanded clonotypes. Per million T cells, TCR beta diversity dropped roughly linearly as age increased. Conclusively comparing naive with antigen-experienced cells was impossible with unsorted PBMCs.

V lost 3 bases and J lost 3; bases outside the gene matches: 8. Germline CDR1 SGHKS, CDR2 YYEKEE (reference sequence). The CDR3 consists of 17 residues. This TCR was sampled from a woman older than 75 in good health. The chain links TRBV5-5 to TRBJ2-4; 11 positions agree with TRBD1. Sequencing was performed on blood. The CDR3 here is CASSWDPGTGGKNIQYF. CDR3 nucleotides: TGTGCCAGCAGCTGGGACCCGGGGACAGGGGGCAAAAACATTCAGTACTTC.